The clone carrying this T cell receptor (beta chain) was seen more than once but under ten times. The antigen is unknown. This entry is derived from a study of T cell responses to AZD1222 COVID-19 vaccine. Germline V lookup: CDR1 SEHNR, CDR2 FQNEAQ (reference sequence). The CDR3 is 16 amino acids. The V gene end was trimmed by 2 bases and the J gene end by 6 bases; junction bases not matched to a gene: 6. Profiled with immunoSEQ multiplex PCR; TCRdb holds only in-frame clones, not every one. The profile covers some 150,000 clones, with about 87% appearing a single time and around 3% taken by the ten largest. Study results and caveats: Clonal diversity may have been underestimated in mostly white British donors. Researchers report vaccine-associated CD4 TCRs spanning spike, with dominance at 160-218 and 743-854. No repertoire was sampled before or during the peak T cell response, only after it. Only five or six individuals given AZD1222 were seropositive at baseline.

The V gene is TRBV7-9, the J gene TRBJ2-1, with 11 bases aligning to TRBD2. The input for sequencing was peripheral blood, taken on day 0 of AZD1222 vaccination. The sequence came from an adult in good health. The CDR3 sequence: CASSLTILAGANEQFF. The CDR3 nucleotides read TGTGCCAGCAGCTTAACAATACTAGCGGGGGCCAATGAGCAGTTCTTC.